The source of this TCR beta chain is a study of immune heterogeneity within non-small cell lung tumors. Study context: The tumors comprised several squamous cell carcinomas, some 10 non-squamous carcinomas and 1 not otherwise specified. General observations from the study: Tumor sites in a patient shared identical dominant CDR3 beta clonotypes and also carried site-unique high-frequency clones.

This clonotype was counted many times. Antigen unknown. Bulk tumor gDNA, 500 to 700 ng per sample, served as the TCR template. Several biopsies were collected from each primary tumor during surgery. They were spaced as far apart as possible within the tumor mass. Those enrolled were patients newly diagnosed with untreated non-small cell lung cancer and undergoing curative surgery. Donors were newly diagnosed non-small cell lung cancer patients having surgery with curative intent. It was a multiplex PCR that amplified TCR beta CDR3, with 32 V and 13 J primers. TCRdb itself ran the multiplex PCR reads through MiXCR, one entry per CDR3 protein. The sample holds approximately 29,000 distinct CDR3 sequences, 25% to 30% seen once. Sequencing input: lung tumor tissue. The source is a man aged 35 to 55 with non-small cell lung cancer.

This chain's CDR3 is CASSIIFAGAGEQYF. The CDR3 DNA sequence: TGTGCCAGTAGTATAATTTTTGCGGGAGCGGGCGAGCAGTACTTC. The genes are TRBV19 and TRBJ2-7; TRBD2 agrees at 7 bases. The CDR3 has 15 residues. Germline V gives CDR1 LNHDA, CDR2 SQIVND (reference sequence). With V trimmed by 2 bases and J by 6 bases, 10 bases remained unmatched.